This TCR beta chain was sequenced for a study of cytomegalovirus exposure and HLA in healthy donors. The overall study: HLA-typed donors contributed 65 million to 95 million unique TCRs, which were held in an early data release.

Germline CDR1 reads SGHDN; CDR2 reads FVKESK. V gave up 2 bases and J gave up 2 bases, with 11 bases separating them. The CDR3 contains 15 residues. As concerns this clone: The antigen is not known.

Study conclusions and caveats: According to the study, about 180 TCR beta chains were cytomegalovirus-associated.

PCR was performed using 60 Vbeta and 13 Jbeta primers. In the source study's methods: An analysis performed later counted roughly 79 million unique TCR beta chains (roughly 11 million of them shared). Profiling relied on immunoSEQ multiplex PCR, and the TCRdb table lists in-frame clones only, not all of them. The DNA was the basis for D and trimming; V, J and clone size are from that table. The table has about 120,000 clones, 83% seen once; the top ten hold more than 3.5%. This receptor was identified in a woman in her thirties or forties in good health and CMV-seropositive. The sample was PBMCs. The chain carries TRBV14 and TRBJ2-3, with D possibly TRBD2 on 6 matching bases. CDR3: CASSQRSGLTDTQYF. CDR3 in DNA: TGTGCCAGCAGCCAACGGAGCGGGCTCACAGATACGCAGTATTTT.